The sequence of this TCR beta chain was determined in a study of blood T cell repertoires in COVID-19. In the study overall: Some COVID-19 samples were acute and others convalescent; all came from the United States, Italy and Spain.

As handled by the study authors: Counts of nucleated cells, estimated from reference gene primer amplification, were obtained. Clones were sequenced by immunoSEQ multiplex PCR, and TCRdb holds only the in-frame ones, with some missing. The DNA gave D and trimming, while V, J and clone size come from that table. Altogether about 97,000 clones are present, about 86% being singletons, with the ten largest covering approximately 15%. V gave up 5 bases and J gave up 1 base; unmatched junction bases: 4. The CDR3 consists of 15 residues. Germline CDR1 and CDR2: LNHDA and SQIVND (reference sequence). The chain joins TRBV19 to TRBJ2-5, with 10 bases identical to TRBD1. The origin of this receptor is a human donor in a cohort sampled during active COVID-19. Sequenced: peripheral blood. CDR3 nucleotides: TGTGCCAGTAGTCCCGACAGGGGGCCCCAAGAGACCCAGTACTTC. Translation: CASSPDRGPQETQYF. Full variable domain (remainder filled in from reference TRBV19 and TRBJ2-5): DGGITQSPKYLFRKEGQNVTLSCEQNLNHDAMYWYRQDPGQGLRLIYYSQIVNDFQKGDIAEGYSVSREKKESFPLTVTSAQKNPTAFYLCASSPDRGPQETQYFGPGTRLLVL.